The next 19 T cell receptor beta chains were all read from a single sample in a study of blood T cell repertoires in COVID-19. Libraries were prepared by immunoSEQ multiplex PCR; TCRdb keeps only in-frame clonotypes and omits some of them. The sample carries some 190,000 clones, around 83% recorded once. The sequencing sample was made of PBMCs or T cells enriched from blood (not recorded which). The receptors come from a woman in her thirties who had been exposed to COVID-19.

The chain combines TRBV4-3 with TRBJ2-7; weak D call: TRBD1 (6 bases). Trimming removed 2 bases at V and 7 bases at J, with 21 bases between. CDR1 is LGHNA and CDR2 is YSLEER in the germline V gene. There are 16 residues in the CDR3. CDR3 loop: CASSQRLPPQGGEQYF. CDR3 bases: TGCGCCAGCAGCCAAAGATTGCCCCCACAGGGCGGGGAGCAGTACTTC.

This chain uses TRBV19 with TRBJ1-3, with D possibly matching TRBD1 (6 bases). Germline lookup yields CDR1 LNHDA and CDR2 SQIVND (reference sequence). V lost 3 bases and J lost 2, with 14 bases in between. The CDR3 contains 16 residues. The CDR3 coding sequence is TGTGCCAGTAGTATTGAGGGACATAATCCTGGAAACACCATATATTTT. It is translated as CASSIEGHNPGNTIYF. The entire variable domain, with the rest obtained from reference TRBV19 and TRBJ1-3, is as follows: DGGITQSPKYLFRKEGQNVTLSCEQNLNHDAMYWYRQDPGQGLRLIYYSQIVNDFQKGDIAEGYSVSREKKESFPLTVTSAQKNPTAFYLCASSIEGHNPGNTIYFGEGSWLTVV.

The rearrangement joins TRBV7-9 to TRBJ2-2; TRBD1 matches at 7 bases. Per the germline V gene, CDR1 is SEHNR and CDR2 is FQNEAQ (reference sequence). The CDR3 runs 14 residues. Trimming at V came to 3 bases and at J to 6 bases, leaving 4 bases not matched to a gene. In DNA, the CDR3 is TGTGCCAGCAGCTTCGACAGGGTTCCCGGGGAGCTGTTTTTT. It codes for CASSFDRVPGELFF.

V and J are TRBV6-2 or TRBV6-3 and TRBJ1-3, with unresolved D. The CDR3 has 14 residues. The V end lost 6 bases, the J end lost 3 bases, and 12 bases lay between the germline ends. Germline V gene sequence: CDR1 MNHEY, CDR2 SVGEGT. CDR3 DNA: TGTGCCAGCAGCCTGGCGGGTGTTGGAAACACCATATATTTT. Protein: CASSLAGVGNTIYF.

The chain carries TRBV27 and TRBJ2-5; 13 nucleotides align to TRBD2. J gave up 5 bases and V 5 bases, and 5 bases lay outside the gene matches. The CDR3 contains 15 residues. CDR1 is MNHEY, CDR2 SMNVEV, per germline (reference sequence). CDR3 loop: CASSPSTSGGETQYF. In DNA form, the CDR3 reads TGTGCCAGCAGTCCCTCGACTAGCGGGGGGGAGACCCAGTACTTC.

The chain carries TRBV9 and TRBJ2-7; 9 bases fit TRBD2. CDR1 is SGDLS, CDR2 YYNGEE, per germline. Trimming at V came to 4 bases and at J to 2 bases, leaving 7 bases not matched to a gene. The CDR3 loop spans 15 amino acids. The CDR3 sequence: CASSPSGGPTYEQYF. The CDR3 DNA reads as TGTGCCAGCAGCCCGAGCGGGGGGCCTACCTACGAGCAGTACTTC.

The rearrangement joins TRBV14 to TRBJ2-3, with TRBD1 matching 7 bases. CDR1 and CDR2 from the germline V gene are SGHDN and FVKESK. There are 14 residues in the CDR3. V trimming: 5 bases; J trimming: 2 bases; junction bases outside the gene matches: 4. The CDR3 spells CASSEDRNTDTQYF. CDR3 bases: TGTGCCAGCAGCGAGGACAGGAACACAGATACGCAGTATTTT.

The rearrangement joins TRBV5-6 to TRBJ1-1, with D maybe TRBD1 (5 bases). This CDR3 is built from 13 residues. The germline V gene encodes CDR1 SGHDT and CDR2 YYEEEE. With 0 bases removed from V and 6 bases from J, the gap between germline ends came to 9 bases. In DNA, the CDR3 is TGTGCCAGCAGCTTGGTGGGAGGGGCTGAAGCTTTCTTT. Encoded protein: CASSLVGGAEAFF.

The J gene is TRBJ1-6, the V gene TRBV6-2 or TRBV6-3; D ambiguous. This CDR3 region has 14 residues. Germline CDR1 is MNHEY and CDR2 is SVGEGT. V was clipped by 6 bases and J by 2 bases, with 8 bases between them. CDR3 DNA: TGTGCCAGCAGCCAGGCGGCCTATAATTCACCCCTCCACTTT. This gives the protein CASSQAAYNSPLHF.

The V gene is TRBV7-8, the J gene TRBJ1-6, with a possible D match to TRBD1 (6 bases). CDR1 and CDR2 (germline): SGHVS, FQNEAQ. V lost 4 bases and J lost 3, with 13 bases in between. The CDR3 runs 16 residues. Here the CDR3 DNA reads TGTGCCAGCAGCTCGTATGAGGACAGCTATAATTCACCCCTCCACTTT. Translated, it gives CASSSYEDSYNSPLHF.

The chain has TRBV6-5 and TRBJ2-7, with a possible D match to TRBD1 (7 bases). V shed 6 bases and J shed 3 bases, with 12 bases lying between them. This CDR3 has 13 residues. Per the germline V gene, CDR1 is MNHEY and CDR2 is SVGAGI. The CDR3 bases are TGTGCCAGCAGGCGGGACAGTCGCTACGAGCAGTACTTC. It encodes CASRRDSRYEQYF.

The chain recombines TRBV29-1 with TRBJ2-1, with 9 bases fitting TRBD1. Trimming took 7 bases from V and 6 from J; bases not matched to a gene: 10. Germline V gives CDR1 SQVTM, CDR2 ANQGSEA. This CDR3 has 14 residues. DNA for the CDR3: TGCAGCGGGAAACGGGACAGGGACGGCAATGAGCAGTTCTTC. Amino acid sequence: CSGKRDRDGNEQFF.

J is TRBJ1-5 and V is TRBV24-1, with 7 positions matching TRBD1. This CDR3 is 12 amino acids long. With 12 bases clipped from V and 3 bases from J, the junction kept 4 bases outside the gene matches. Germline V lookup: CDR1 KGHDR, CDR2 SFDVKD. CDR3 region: CALGQVNQPQHF. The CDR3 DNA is TGTGCCCTAGGACAGGTCAATCAGCCCCAGCATTTT.

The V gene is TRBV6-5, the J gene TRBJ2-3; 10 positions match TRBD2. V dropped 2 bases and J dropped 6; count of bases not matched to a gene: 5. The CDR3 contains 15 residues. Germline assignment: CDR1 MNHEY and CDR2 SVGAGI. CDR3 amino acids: CASSYRQRGGDTQYF. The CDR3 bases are TGTGCCAGCAGTTACCGACAGCGGGGGGGCGATACGCAGTATTTT.

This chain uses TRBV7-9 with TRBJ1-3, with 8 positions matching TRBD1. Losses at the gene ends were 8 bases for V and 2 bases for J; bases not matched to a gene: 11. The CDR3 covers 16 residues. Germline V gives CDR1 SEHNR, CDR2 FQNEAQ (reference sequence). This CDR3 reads CASSMTDRDAGNTIYF. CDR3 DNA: TGTGCCAGCTCCATGACGGACAGGGACGCTGGAAACACCATATATTTT.

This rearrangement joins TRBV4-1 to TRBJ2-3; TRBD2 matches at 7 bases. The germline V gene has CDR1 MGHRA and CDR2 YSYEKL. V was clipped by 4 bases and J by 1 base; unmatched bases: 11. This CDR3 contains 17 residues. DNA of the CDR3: TGCGCCAGCAGCCCAATTCCACCTAGCGGAGGCACAGATACGCAGTATTTT. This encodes CASSPIPPSGGTDTQYF.

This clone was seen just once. CDR3 sequence reads: CAISESVTVDEQFF. CDR3 coding DNA: TGTGCCATCAGTGAGTCGGTTACAGTGGATGAGCAGTTCTTC. The J gene is TRBJ2-1, the V gene TRBV10-3, with D uncertain. CDR1 and CDR2 from the germline V gene are ENHRY and SYGVKD. The CDR3 runs to 14 residues. V dropped 0 bases and J dropped 8 bases, with 11 bases sitting between them.

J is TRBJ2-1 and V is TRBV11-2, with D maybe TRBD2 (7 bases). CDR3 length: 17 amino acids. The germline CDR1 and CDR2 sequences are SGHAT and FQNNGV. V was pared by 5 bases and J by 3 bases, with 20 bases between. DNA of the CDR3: TGTGCCAGCAGCCACAGGGTTGCGGGGGTTAACTACAATGAGCAGTTCTTC. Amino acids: CASSHRVAGVNYNEQFF.

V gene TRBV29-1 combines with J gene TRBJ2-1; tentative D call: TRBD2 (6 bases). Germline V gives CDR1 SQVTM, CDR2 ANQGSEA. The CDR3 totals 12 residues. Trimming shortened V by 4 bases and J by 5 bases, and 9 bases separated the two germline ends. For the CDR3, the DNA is TGCAGCGTTGGGAGGGGAAACAATGAGCAGTTCTTC. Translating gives CSVGRGNNEQFF.